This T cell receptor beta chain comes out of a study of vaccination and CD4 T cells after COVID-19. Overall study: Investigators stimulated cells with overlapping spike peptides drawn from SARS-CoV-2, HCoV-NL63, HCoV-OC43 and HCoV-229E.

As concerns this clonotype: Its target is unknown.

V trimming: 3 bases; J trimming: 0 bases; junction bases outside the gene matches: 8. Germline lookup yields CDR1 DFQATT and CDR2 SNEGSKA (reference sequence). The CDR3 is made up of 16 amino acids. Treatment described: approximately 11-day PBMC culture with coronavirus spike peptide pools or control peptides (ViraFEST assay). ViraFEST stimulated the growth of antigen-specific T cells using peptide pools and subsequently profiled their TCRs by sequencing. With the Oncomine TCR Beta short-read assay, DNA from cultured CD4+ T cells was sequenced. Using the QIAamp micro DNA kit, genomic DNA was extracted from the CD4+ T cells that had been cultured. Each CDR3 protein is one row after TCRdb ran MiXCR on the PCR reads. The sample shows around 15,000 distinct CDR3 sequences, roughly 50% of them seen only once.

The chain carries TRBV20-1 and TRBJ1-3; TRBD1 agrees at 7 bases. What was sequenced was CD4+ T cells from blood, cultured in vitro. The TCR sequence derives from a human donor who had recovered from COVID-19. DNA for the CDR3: TGCAGTGCTAGCCCGAACCCAGGGGGCTCTGGAAACACCATATATTTT. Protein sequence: CSASPNPGGSGNTIYF.